This TCR beta chain was identified in a study of identical twins. V was clipped by 2 bases and J by 2 bases; unmatched bases: 13. The CDR3 runs to 21 residues. Germline V gene lookup returns CDR1 MNHEY and CDR2 SVGEGT. A universal primer binding site was introduced by template switching. The final cDNA contained unique molecular identifiers. TCRdb reprocessed the 5' RACE reads with MiXCR, giving one entry per CDR3 protein. The sample records around 280,000 distinct CDR3 sequences, under 9.5% being singletons. This clonotype was detected only a few times. This sample was also put to use in a study of yellow fever vaccine responses in identical twins.

The chain carries TRBV6-2 or TRBV6-3 and TRBJ2-1; 15 bases are a match to TRBD2. The sample consisted of memory (CD45RO+) T cells sorted from blood. This TCR came from a woman between 18 and 29 years old in good health. The CDR3 nucleotides read TGTGCCAGCAGTTACGATGGGATAACGGGACTAGCGGGAGGAACCTACAATGAGCAGTTCTTC. Its translation is CASSYDGITGLAGGTYNEQFF.